The sequence of this TCR beta chain was determined in a study of T cells in Graves' hyperthyroidism and ophthalmopathy (dated by TCRdb to the late 2010s). Study-wide context: TCR V-J signatures able to tell the groups apart were searched for in a discovery cohort of 90 to 100 patients, of whom over 40 had Graves' ophthalmopathy and more than 55 had stable Graves' hyperthyroidism. Whether ophthalmopathy could be predicted prospectively was tested in an independent validation cohort made up of 18 to 20 hyperthyroidism patients plus 17 patients who later progressed to ophthalmopathy. The 100 discovery patients were randomly split 7:3 into training and test sets. The study also compared thyroid tissue and blood T-cell repertoires from more than 5 Graves' hyperthyroidism patients. Once sampling was done, hyperthyroidism patients were given methimazole at a starting dose of 30 mg daily, whereas ophthalmopathy patients were given high-dose intravenous methylprednisolone. The paper reports TCR Vbeta CDR3 sequencing of over 120 peripheral blood samples: some 44 ophthalmopathy, under 80 hyperthyroidism and 17 progressor patients. Broad study findings and their caveats: Sample size was not statistically predetermined, and blinding of investigators to group allocation was not performed. During validation, the model predicted progression to ophthalmopathy a median of roughly 7.1 months ahead of onset, with around 70% sensitivity and 72.22% specificity. A 13 V-J signature model separated ophthalmopathy from stable hyperthyroidism, with around 88% sensitivity and 81.08% specificity in cross-validation and 80%/75% in testing. Blood samples also contained most of the expanded thyroid clonotypes (frequency above 0.001), which suggests that blood repertoires may reflect thyroid immune responses.

CDR1 SGHTA and CDR2 FQGTGA were looked up in the germline V gene. Measured from the cysteine to the phenylalanine, the CDR3 is 16 residues long. Only the CDR3 region is kept as DNA, spanning 48 bases read in frame from base 1. The TCR beta CDR3 regions were amplified from RNA transcripts. The TCR CDR3 was subjected to a first round of RT-PCR using the HTBI primer set and the Qiagen OneStep RT-PCR kit. A second multiplex PCR round built the libraries, followed by size selection and purification. Sequencing of the libraries was done on an Illumina HiSeq2000 using paired-end 100 bp reads. The study's own analysis went as follows. SOAPnuke was used to process the raw data, removing reads that contained adapters or uncalled bases, had a mean Phred below 15, or lacked an exact match to the constant primer or identifier. COPE v1.2.5 was used to merge the high-quality paired reads, and each unique nucleotide sequence was defined as a clonotype. Clonotypes were aligned to IMGT TRBV, TRBD and TRBJ reference segments using MiTCR v1.1. The analysis included only V-J combinations with a frequency above 0.0001, which together covered around 99% of the repertoires. The TCS score was defined as F50 (clonal expansion) divided by E x V (chaos), with BLOSUM62-based TCRdist calculated between CDR3 peptides within each V-J. Welch's t-statistics and random forest reduced roughly 530 V-J features to around 14, which were used in a naive Bayes classifier (R e1071). The similarity between thyroid and blood repertoires was quantified using the Morisita-Horn index. TCRdb took the public reads, trimmed them with fastp at Q25, ran MiXCR for clone calling and kept in-frame beta chains. Under each unique CDR3 protein, matching rows form one entry showing the most common genes and DNA. The V and J calls were determined by TCRdb, not by the authors. This sample is represented by 550,000 to 700,000 distinct CDR3 sequences; around 42% of them were singletons. Of the sample, around 20% falls within the top ten clones.

Worth noting for this clonotype: The antigen it recognizes is unknown. Base qualities are missing; no much larger clone stands one base away.

Patients with uncontrolled infections, other autoimmune diseases, pregnancy or lactation were excluded. Diagnoses were based on clinical symptoms, serum thyroxine and TRAb, thyroid ultrasound and orbital computed tomography. Trizol reagent was used to extract total RNA, and RNA quality was then checked on an Agilent 2100 Bioanalyzer. The receptor comes from an adult woman with Graves' disease, either hyperthyroidism or ophthalmopathy (not recorded which). This receptor chain uses TRBV7-3 and TRBJ2-5; TRBD2 agrees with 9 junctional bases. The DNA end favors TRBJ2-3, so the J call may be wrong. Input material: peripheral blood or thyroid tissue (not recorded which). For the CDR3, the sequence is CASSLGVAGVADTQYF. The nucleotides read TGTGCCAGCAGCTTAGGGGTAGCGGGAGTTGCAGATACGCAGTATTTT.